The rows below give T cell receptor beta chains drawn from one sample of a study of control samples from healthy donors and cancer patients. The repertoire was sequenced with immunoSEQ multiplex PCR; TCRdb's copy has only in-frame clones and lacks some. The sample includes 130,000 or so clones, around nine tenths of them seen just once. The sample was blood. These receptors were collected from a man aged 50-60 years in good health. CDR3s include the opening cysteine and the closing phenylalanine or tryptophan. A row's size may be missing; if present it is once, few, many or a size class.

length | size | V | CDR3
13 | NA | TRBV11-1 | CASSLGTGDEQYF
13 | NA | TRBV10-3 | CAIRDSSGNTIYF
17 | NA | TRBV28 | CASSPQTGIATNEKLFF
14 | NA | TRBV27 | CASSLQKLTDTQYF
15 | NA | TRBV30 | CAWSLSREGPDTQYF
16 | once | TRBV5-1 | CASSETGTGGNQPQHF
15 | NA | TRBV5-4 | CASSLGTVGGETQYF
16 | NA | TRBV9 | CASRRSGTSGNNEQFF
11 | NA | TRBV12-3/TRBV12-4 | CASTRGYTIYF
17 | NA | TRBV7-3 | CASSLTRTATGTDTQYF
12 | NA | TRBV3-1/TRBV3-2 | CASSLQAHEQFF
17 | NA | TRBV10-3 | CAISESGLAGDQETQYF
13 | many | TRBV7-9 | CASSLVVYDGYTF
13 | NA | TRBV28 | CASSSGGTYEQYF
15 | NA | TRBV5-1 | CASSLDHGSHYEQYF
16 | NA | TRBV5-1 | CASSLIGYGQDNEQFF
16 | NA | TRBV9 | CASSVYDRNVDTEAFF
12 | NA | TRBV30 | CAWRLATGELFF
15 | NA | TRBV9 | CASSVHGEEHNEQFF
16 | NA | TRBV7-2 | CASSFFRGGQFYGYTF
16 | once | TRBV11-2 | CASSARGPSSYNEQFF
13 | NA | TRBV28 | CASGGGINTEAFF
18 | NA | TRBV30 | CAWSPFGGDFKVNTEAFF
11 | NA | TRBV30 | CAWRAVTEAFF
15 | NA | TRBV27 | CASSFRGLGANVLTF
14 | NA | TRBV13 | CASSPPGHNTEAFF
9 | NA | TRBV24-1 | CATSDEQFF
12 | few | TRBV28 | CASSGPSGGYTF
14 | NA | TRBV9 | CASSPEVEGIVYTF
14 | NA | TRBV2 | CASSLQGYNSPLHF
15 | NA | TRBV30 | CAWSPPRGIYSPLHF
15 | NA | TRBV3-1/TRBV3-2 | CASSQAGVGYNEQFF
15 | NA | TRBV15 | CATSYVAGSGYEQYF
12 | NA | TRBV7-8 | CASSFRMHEQYF